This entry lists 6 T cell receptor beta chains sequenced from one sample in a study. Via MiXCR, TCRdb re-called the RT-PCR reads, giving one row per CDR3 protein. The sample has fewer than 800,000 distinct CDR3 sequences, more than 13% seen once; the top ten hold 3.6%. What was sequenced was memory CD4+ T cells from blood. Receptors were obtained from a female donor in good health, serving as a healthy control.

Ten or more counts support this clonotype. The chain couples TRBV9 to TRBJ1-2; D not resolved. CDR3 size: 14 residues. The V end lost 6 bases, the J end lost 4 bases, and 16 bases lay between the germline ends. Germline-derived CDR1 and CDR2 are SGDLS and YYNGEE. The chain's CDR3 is CASNRDGLGYGYTF. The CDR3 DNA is TGTGCCAGCAACCGTGACGGGCTCGGCTATGGCTACACCTTC.

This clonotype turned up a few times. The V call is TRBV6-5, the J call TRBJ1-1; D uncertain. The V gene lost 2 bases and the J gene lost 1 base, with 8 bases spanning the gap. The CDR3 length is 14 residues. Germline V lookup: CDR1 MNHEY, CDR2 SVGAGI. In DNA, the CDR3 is TGTGCCAGCAGTTACGTGGGGTCGAACACTGAAGCTTTCTTT. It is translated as CASSYVGSNTEAFF.

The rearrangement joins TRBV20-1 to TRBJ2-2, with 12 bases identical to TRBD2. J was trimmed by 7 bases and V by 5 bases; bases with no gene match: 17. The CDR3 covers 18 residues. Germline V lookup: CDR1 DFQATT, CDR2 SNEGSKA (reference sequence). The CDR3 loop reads CSASRSSSSGRADGELFF. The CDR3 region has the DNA TGCAGTGCTTCCCGTTCATCCTCTAGCGGGAGGGCCGACGGGGAGCTGTTTTTT.

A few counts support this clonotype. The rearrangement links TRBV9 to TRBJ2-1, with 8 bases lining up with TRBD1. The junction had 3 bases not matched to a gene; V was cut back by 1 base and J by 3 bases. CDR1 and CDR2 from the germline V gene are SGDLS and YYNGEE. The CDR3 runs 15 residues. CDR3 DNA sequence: TGTGCCAGCAGCGTAAGGACAGGGAACTACAATGAGCAGTTCTTC. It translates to CASSVRTGNYNEQFF.

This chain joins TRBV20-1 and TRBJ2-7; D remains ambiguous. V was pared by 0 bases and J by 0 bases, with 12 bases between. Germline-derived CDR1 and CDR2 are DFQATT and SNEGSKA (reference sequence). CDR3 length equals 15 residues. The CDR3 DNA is TGCAGTGCTAGAGATTGGAGTAGCCACTCCTACGAGCAGTACTTC. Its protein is CSARDWSSHSYEQYF.

DNA for the CDR3: TGTGCCAGCAGCCCAAGCTTTGCGACTAGCACAGATACGCAGTATTTT. This sequence encodes CASSPSFATSTDTQYF. The J gene is TRBJ2-3, the V gene TRBV7-3; D is unresolved. This CDR3 has 16 residues. Germline loops: CDR1 SGHTA, CDR2 FQGTGA. V shed 5 bases and J shed 0 bases, with 15 bases lying between them.